Listed here is a single TCR beta chain. This sample was taken from a study of blood T cell repertoires in COVID-19. Study overall: Acute and convalescent COVID-19 specimens originated in the United States, Italy and Spain.

The repertoire was sequenced with immunoSEQ multiplex PCR; TCRdb's copy has only in-frame clones and lacks some. The data contain about 140,000 clones, around 81% of them seen just once; the ten biggest clones take up 8%. After removal of 6 bases from V and 3 bases from J, the junction contained 8 bases not matched to a gene. Germline assignment: CDR1 SNHLY and CDR2 FYNNEI. This CDR3 spans 14 amino acids. The clonotype was recovered from a human donor in a cohort sampled during active COVID-19. The rearrangement uses TRBV2 and TRBJ2-7, with 7 bases identical to TRBD2. The sequenced sample consisted of peripheral blood. The CDR3 DNA sequence: TGTGCCAGCAGCCCCCGGGGACTATACTACGAGCAGTACTTC. Its protein product is CASSPRGLYYEQYF.